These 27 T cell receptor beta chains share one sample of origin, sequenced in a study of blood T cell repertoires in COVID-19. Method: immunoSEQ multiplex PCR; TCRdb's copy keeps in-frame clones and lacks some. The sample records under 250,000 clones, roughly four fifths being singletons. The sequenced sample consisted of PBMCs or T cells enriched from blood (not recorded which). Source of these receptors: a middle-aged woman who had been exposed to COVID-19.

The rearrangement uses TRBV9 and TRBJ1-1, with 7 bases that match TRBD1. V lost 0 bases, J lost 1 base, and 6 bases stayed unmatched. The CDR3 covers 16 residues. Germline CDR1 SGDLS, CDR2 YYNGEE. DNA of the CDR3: TGTGCCAGCAGCGTAGAGGGACAGTACTCGAACACTGAAGCTTTCTTT. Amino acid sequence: CASSVEGQYSNTEAFF.

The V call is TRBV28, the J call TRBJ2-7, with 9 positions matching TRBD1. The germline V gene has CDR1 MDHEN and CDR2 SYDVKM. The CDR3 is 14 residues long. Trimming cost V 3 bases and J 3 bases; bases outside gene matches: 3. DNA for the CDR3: TGTGCCAGCAGTTTTGGGACAGGGAACTACGAGCAGTACTTC. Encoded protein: CASSFGTGNYEQYF.

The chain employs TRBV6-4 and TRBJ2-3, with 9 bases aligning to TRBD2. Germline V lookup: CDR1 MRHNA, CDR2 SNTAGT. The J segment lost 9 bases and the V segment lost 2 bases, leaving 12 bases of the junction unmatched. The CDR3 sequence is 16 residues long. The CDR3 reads CASSDGVAGAEETQYF. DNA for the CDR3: TGTGCCAGCAGTGACGGGGTAGCGGGGGCGGAGGAGACGCAGTATTTT.

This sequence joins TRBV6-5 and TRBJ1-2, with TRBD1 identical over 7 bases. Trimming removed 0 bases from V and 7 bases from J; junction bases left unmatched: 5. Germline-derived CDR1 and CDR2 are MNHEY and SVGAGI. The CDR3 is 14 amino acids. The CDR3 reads CASSYSDRERGYTF. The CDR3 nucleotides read TGTGCCAGCAGTTACTCCGACAGGGAACGTGGCTACACCTTC.

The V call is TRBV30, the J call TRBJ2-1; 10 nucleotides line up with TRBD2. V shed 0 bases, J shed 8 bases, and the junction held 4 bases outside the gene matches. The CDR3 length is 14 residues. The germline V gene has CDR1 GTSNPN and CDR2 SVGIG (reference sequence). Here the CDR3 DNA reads TGTGCCTGGAGTGTCAGCGGGGGGGTGGATGAGCAGTTCTTC. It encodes CAWSVSGGVDEQFF.

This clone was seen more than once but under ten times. The CDR3 bases are TGTGCCAGCTCACCTTGGGACAGGGGGCCTATTGATAATTCACCCCTCCACTTT. Translating it yields CASSPWDRGPIDNSPLHF. This chain connects TRBV18 to TRBJ1-6; 12 bases align to TRBD1. V was clipped by 3 bases and J by 5 bases; unmatched bases: 8. Germline loops: CDR1 KGHSH, CDR2 LQKENI. This CDR3 comprises 18 residues.

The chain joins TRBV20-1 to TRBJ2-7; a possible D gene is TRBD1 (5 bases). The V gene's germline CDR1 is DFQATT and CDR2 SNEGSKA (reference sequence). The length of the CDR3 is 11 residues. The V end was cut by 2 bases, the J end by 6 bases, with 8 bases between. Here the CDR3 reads CSARFDSEQYF. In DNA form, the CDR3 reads TGCAGTGCTAGATTCGACAGCGAGCAGTACTTC.

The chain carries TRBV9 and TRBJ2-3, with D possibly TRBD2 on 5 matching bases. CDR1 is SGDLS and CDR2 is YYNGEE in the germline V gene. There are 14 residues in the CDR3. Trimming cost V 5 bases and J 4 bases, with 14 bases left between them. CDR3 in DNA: TGTGCCAGCAGTAAAACAGCGGAGGCAGATACGCAGTATTTT. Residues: CASSKTAEADTQYF. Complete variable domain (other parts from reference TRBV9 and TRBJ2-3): DSGVTQTPKHLITATGQRVTLRCSPRSGDLSVYWYQQSLDQGLQFLIQYYNGEERAKGNILERFSAQQFPDLHSELNLSSLELGDSALYFCASSKTAEADTQYFGPGTRLTVL.

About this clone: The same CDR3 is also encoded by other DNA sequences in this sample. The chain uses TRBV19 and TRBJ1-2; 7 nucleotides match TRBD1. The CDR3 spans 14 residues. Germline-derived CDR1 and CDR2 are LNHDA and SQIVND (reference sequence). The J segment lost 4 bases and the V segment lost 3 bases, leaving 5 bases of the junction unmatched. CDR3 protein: CASSILAGGYGYTF. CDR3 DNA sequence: TGTGCCAGTAGTATCTTAGCAGGGGGCTATGGCTACACCTTC.

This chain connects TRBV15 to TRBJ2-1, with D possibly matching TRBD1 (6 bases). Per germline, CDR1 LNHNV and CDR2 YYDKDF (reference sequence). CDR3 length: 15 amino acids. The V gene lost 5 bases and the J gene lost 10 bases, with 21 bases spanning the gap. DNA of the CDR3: TGTGCCACCAGCCCTCGACAGGTTCCTTTGGGGGAGCAGTTCTTC. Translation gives CATSPRQVPLGEQFF.

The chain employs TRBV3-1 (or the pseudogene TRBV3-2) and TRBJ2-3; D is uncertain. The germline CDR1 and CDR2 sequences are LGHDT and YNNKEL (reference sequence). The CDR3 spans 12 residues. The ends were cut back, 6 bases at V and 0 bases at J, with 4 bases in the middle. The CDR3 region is CASSPSTDTQYF. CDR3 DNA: TGTGCCAGCAGTCCTAGCACAGATACGCAGTATTTT.

The CDR3 reads CSVEEDSVEQYF. CDR3 in DNA: TGCAGCGTTGAAGAGGACTCCGTAGAGCAGTACTTC. The V call is TRBV29-1, the J call TRBJ2-7; TRBD2 is a possible D gene (5 bases). The CDR3 is made up of 12 amino acids. Germline V lookup: CDR1 SQVTM, CDR2 ANQGSEA. The V end was cut by 0 bases, the J end by 7 bases, with 10 bases between.

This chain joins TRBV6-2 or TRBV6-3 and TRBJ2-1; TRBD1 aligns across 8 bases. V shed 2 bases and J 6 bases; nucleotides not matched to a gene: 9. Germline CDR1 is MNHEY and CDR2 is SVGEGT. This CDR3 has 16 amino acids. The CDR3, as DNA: TGTGCCAGCAGTTACACGGGCAGGGGGCCGGGCAATGAGCAGTTCTTC. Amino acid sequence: CASSYTGRGPGNEQFF.

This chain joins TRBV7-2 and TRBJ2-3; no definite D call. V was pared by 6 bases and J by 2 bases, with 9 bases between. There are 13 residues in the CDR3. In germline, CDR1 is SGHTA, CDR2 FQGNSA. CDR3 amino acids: CASRSPPTDTQYF. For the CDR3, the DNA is TGTGCCAGCAGATCTCCCCCCACAGATACGCAGTATTTT.

The CDR3 coding sequence is TGCAGCGGCAACCCCGGGTCGTCCCCCTACAATGAGCAGTTCTTC. It codes for CSGNPGSSPYNEQFF. This rearrangement joins TRBV29-1 to TRBJ2-1, with D hard to call. The germline gives CDR1 SQVTM, CDR2 ANQGSEA. The CDR3 totals 15 residues. V was clipped by 7 bases and J by 2 bases, with 18 bases between them.

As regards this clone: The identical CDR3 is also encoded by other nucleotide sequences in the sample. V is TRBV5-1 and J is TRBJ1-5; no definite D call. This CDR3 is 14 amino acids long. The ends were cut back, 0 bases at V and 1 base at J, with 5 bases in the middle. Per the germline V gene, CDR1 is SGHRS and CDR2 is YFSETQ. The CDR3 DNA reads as TGCGCCAGCAGCTTGGGGGAGAGCAATCAGCCCCAGCATTTT. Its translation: CASSLGESNQPQHF. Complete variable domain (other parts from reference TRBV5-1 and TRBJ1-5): KAGVTQTPRYLIKTRGQQVTLSCSPISGHRSVSWYQQTPGQGLQFLFEYFSETQRNKGNFPGRFSGRQFSNSRSEMNVSTLELGDSALYLCASSLGESNQPQHFGDGTRLSIL.

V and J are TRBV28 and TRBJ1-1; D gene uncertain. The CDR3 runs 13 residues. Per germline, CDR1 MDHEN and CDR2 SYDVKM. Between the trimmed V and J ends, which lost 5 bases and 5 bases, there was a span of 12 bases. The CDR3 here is CASSPPARTEAFF. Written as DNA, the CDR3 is TGTGCCAGCAGTCCCCCGGCTAGGACTGAAGCTTTCTTT.

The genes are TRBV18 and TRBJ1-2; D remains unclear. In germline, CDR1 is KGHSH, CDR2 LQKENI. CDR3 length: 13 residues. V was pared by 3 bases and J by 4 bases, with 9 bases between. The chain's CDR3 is CASSPGGIYGYTF. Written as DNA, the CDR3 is TGTGCCAGCTCACCTGGTGGCATCTATGGCTACACCTTC. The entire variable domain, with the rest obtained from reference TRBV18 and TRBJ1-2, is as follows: NAGVMQNPRHLVRRRGQEARLRCSPMKGHSHVYWYRQLPEEGLKFMVYLQKENIIDESGMPKERFSAEFPKEGPSILRIQQVVRGDSAAYFCASSPGGIYGYTFGSGTRLTVV.

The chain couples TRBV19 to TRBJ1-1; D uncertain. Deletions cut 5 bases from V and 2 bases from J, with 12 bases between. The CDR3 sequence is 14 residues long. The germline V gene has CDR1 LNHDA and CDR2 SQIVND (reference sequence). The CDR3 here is CASSLRTGNTEAFF. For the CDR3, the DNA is TGTGCCAGTAGTCTCCGGACTGGAAACACTGAAGCTTTCTTT.

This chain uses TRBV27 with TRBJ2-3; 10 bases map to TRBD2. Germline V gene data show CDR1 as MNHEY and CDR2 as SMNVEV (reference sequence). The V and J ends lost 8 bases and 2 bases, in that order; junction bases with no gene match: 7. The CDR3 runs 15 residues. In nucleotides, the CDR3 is TGTGCCAGCCTAAAACTAGCGGGGAACACAGATACGCAGTATTTT. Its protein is CASLKLAGNTDTQYF.

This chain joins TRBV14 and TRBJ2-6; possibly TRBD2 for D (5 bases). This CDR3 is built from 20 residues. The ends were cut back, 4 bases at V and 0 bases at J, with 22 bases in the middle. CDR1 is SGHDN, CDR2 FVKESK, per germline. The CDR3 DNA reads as TGTGCCAGCAGCCGACGGCCTCACCAAACTAGATACTCTGGGGCCAACGTCCTGACTTTC. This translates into CASSRRPHQTRYSGANVLTF.

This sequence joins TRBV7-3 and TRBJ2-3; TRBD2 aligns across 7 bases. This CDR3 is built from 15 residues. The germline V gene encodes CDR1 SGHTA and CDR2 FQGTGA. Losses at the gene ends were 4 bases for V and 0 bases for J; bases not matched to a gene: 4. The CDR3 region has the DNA TGTGCCAGCAGCTCTAGCGGTTACAGCACAGATACGCAGTATTTT. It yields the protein CASSSSGYSTDTQYF.

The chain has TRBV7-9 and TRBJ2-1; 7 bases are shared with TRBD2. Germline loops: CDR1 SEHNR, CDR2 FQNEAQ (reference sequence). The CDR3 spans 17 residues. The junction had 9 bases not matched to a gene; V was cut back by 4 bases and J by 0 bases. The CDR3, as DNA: TGTGCCAGCAGCTCCCTAGGAGCGGGGAGCTCCTACAATGAGCAGTTCTTC. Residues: CASSSLGAGSSYNEQFF.

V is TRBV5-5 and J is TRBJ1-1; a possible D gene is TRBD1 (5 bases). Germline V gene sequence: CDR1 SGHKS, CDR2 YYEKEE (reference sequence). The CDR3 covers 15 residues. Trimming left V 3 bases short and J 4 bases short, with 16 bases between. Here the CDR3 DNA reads TGTGCCAGCAGCTCAGCCGGGGGGTCGAGCACTGAAGCTTTCTTT. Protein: CASSSAGGSSTEAFF.

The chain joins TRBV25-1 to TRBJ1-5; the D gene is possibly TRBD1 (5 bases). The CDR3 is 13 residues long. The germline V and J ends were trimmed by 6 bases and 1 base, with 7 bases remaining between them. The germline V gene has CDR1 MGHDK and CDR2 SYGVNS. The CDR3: CASSTGSNQPQHF. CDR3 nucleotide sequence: TGTGCCAGCAGCACAGGAAGCAATCAGCCCCAGCATTTT.

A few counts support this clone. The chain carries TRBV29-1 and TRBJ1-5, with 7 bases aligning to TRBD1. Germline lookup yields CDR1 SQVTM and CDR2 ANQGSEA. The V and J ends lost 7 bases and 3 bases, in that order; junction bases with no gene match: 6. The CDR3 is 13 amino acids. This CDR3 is CSAGGTDNQPQHF. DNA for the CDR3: TGCAGCGCTGGGGGGACAGACAATCAGCCCCAGCATTTT.

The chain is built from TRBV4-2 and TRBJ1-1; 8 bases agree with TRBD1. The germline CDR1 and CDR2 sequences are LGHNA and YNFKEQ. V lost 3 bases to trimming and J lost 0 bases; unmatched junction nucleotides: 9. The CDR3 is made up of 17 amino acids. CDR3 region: CASSQAGGAGMNTEAFF. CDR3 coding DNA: TGTGCCAGCAGCCAGGCAGGGGGCGCCGGGATGAACACTGAAGCTTTCTTT.